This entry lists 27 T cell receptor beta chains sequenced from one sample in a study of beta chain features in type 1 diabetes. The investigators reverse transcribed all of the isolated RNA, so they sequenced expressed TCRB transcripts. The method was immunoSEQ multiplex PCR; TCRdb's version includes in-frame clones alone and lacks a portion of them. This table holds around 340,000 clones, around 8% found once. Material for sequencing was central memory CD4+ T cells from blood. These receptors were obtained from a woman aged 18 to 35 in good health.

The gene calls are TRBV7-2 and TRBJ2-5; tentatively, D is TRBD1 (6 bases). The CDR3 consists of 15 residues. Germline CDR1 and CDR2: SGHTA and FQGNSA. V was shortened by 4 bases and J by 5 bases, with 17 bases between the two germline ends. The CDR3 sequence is CASSSSRGGGETQYF. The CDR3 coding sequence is TGTGCCAGCAGCTCTAGCAGGGGCGGCGGGGAGACCCAGTACTTC.

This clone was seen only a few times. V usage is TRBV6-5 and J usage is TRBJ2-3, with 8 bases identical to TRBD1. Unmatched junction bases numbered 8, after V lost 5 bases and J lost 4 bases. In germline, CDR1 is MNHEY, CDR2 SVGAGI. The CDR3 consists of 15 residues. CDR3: CASSPGQGFSDTQYF. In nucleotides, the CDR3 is TGTGCCAGCAGTCCTGGACAGGGTTTTTCAGATACGCAGTATTTT.

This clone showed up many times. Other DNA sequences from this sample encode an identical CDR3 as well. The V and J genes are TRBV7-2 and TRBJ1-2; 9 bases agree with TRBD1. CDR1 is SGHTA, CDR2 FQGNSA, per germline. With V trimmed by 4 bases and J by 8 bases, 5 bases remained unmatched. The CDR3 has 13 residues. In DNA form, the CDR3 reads TGTGCCAGCAGCTACACAGGGGGCGCGGGCTACACCTTC. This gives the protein CASSYTGGAGYTF.

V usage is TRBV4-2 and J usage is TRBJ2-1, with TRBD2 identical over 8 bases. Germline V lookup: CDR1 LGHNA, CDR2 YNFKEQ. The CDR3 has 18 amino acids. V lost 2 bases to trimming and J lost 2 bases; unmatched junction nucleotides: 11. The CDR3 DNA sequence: TGTGCCAGCAGCCAACTCTCCCGGGGTAGCGGGGCCTACAATGAGCAGTTCTTC. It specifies CASSQLSRGSGAYNEQFF.

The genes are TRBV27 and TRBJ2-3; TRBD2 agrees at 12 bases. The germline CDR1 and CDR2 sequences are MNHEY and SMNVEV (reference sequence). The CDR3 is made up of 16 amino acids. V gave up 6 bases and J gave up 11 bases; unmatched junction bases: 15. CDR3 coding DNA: TGTGCCAGCAGCCCCTACCCTAGCGGGAGGGAAGTTAGGCAGTATTTT. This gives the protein CASSPYPSGREVRQYF.

The CDR3 region is CASSPQVDTQYF. The CDR3 coding sequence is TGTGCCAGCTCACCACAAGTTGATACGCAGTATTTT. The chain links TRBV18 to TRBJ2-3; D uncertain. V was pared by 1 base and J by 6 bases, with 5 bases between. CDR1 is KGHSH, CDR2 LQKENI, per germline. This CDR3 is 12 amino acids long. The entire variable domain, with the rest obtained from reference TRBV18 and TRBJ2-3, is as follows: NAGVMQNPRHLVRRRGQEARLRCSPMKGHSHVYWYRQLPEEGLKFMVYLQKENIIDESGMPKERFSAEFPKEGPSILRIQQVVRGDSAAYFCASSPQVDTQYFGPGTRLTVL.

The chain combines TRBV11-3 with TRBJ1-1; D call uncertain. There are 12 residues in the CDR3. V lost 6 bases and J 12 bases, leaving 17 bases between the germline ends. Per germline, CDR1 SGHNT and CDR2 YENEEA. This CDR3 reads CASSREGRDSFF. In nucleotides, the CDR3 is TGTGCCAGCAGTCGTGAGGGCCGGGATTCTTTCTTT. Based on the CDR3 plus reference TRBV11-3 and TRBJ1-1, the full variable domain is EAGVVQSPRYKIIEKKQPVAFWCNPISGHNTLYWYLQNLGQGPELLIRYENEEAVDDSQLPKDRFSAERLKGVDSTLKIQPAELGDSAVYLCASSREGRDSFFGQGTRLTVV.

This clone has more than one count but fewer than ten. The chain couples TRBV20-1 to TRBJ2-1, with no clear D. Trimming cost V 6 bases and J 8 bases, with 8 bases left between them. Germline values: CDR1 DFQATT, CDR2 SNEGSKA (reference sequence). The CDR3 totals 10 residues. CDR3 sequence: CSAEFDEQFF. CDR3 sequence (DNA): TGCAGTGCCGAGTTCGATGAGCAGTTCTTC.

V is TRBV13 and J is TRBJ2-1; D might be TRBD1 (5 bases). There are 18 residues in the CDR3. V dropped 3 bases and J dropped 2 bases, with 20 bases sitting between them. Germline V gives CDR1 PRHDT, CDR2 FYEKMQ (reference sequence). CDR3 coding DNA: TGTGCCAGCAGCTTGGGTCGGGCTAGGGGTTTCCCCTACAATGAGCAGTTCTTC. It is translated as CASSLGRARGFPYNEQFF.

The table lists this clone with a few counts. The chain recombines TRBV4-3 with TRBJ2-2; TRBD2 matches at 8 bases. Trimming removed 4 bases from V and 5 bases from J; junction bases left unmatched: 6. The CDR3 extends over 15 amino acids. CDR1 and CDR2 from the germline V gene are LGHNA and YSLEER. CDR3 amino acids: CASSRGSGETGELFF. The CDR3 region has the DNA TGCGCCAGCAGCCGGGGTAGCGGGGAGACCGGGGAGCTGTTTTTT.

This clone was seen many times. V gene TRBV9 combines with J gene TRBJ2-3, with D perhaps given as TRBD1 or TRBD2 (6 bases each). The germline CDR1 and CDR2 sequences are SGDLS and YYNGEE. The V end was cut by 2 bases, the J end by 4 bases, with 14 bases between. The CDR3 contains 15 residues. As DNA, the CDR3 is TGTGCCAGCAGCGTCGGAGGGGGAGTCGCAGATACGCAGTATTTT. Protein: CASSVGGGVADTQYF.

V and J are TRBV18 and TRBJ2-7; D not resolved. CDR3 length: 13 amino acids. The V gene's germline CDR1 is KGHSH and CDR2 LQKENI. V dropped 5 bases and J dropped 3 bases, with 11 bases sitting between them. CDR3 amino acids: CASSSRTDYEQYF. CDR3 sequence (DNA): TGTGCCAGCTCATCACGGACGGACTACGAGCAGTACTTC.

CDR3 bases: TGTGCCAGCAGACATGAAGGGGGCGTTCGGTGGAACACTGAAGCTTTCTTT. This encodes CASRHEGGVRWNTEAFF. The chain links TRBV27 to TRBJ1-1; 7 bases line up with TRBD1. Germline trimming cut 6 bases from V and 1 base from J; bases unmatched to any gene: 14. The germline CDR1 and CDR2 sequences are MNHEY and SMNVEV (reference sequence). This CDR3 comprises 17 residues.

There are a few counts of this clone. The CDR3 DNA sequence: TGCGCCAGCAGCTTGGCGCGGCCTGACAGGAGACGCAATGAGCAGTTCTTC. Translating it yields CASSLARPDRRRNEQFF. This rearrangement joins TRBV5-1 to TRBJ2-1; possible D gene TRBD1, 6 bases. V lost 0 bases and J lost 6, with 19 bases in between. Germline V gene lookup returns CDR1 SGHRS and CDR2 YFSETQ. The CDR3 is made up of 17 amino acids.

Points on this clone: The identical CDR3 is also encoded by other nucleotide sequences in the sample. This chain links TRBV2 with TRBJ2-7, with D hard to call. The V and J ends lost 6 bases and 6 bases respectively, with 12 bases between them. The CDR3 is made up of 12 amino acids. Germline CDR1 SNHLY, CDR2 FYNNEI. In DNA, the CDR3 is TGTGCCAGCAGCTCCGGCTGGGGCGAGCAGTACTTC. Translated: CASSSGWGEQYF.

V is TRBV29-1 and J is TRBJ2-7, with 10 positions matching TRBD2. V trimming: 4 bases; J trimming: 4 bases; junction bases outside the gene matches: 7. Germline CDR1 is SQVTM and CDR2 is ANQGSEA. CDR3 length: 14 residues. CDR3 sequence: CSVGLAGVPYEQYF. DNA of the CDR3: TGCAGCGTTGGTCTAGCGGGAGTTCCTTACGAGCAGTACTTC.

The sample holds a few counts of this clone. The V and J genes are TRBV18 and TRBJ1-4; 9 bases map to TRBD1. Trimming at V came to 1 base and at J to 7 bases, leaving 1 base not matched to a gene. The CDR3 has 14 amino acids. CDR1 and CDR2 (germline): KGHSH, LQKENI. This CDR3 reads CASSPLGQGEKLFF. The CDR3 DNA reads TGTGCCAGCTCACCACTGGGACAGGGTGAAAAACTGTTTTTT. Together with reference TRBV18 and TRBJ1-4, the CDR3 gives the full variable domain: NAGVMQNPRHLVRRRGQEARLRCSPMKGHSHVYWYRQLPEEGLKFMVYLQKENIIDESGMPKERFSAEFPKEGPSILRIQQVVRGDSAAYFCASSPLGQGEKLFFGSGTQLSVL.

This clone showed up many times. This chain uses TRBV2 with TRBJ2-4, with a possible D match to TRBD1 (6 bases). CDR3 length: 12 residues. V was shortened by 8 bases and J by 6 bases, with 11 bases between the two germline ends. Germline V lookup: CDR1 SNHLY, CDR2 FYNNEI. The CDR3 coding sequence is TGTGCCAGCGAACAGGGAACAAACATTCAGTACTTC. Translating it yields CASEQGTNIQYF. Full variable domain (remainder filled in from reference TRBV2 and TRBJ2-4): EPEVTQTPSHQVTQMGQEVILRCVPISNHLYFYWYRQILGQKVEFLVSFYNNEISEKSEIFDDQFSVERPDGSNFTLKIRSTKLEDSAMYFCASEQGTNIQYFGAGTRLSVL.

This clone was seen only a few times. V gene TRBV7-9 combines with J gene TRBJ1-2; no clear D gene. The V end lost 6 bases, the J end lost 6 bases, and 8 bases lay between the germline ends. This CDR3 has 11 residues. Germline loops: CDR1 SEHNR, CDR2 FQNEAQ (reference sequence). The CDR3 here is CASRILDGYTF. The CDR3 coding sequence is TGTGCCAGCAGAATACTCGATGGCTACACCTTC.

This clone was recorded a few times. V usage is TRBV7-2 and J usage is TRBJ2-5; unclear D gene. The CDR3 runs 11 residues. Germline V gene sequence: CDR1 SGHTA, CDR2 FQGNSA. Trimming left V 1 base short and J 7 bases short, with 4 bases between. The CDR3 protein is CASSLGWTQYF. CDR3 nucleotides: TGTGCCAGCAGCTTAGGGTGGACCCAGTACTTC.

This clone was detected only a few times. This CDR3 reads CASSFPLGEQFF. CDR3 nucleotide sequence: TGTGCCAGCAGCTTTCCTCTGGGGGAGCAGTTCTTC. The genes are TRBV7-9 and TRBJ2-1; D gene unclear. The CDR3 runs to 12 residues. The germline CDR1 and CDR2 sequences are SEHNR and FQNEAQ (reference sequence). V lost 3 bases and J 10 bases, leaving 10 bases between the germline ends. Filled out from reference TRBV7-9 and TRBJ2-1, the complete variable domain reads DTGVSQNPRHKITKRGQNVTFRCDPISEHNRLYWYRQTLGQGPEFLTYFQNEAQLEKSRLLSDRFSAERPKGSFSTLEIQRTEQGDSAMYLCASSFPLGEQFFGPGTRLTVL.

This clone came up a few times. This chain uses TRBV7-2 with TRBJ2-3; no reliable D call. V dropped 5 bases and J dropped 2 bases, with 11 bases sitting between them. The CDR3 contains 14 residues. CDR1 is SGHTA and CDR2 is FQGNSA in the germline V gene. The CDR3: CASSPRTNTDTQYF. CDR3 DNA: TGTGCCAGCAGCCCTAGAACGAACACAGATACGCAGTATTTT. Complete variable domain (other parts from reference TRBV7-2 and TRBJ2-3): GAGVSQSPSNKVTEKGKDVELRCDPISGHTALYWYRQSLGQGLEFLIYFQGNSAPDKSGLPSDRFSAERTGGSVSTLTIQRTQQEDSAVYLCASSPRTNTDTQYFGPGTRLTVL.

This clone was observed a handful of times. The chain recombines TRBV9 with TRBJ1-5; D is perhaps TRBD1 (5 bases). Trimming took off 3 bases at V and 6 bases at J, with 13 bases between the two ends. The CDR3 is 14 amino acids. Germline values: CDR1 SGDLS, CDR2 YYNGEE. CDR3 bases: TGTGCCAGCAGCGAGGGGATTCTTGGTCAGCCCCAGCATTTT. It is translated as CASSEGILGQPQHF.

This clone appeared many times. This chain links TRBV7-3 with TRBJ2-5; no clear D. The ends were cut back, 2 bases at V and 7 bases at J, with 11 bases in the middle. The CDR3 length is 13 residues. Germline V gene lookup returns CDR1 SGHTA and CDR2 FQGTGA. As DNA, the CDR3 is TGTGCCAGCAGCTTATTGGATGGCGTGACCCAGTACTTC. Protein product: CASSLLDGVTQYF.

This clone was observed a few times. CDR3 DNA sequence: TGTGCCAGCTCACCGCCGGGGGAATATACGCAGTATTTT. It codes for CASSPPGEYTQYF. This rearrangement joins TRBV18 to TRBJ2-3, with D tentatively TRBD2 (6 bases). The CDR3 runs 13 residues. Germline CDR1 is KGHSH and CDR2 is LQKENI. The V end lost 3 bases, the J end lost 7 bases, and 11 bases lay between the germline ends.

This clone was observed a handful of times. The chain's CDR3 is CASRPPGTGIVGELFF. The CDR3 DNA sequence: TGTGCCAGCAGGCCCCCCGGGACAGGGATAGTCGGGGAGCTGTTTTTT. The chain couples TRBV25-1 to TRBJ2-2; 9 bases are a match to TRBD1. This CDR3 spans 16 amino acids. Germline V gene lookup returns CDR1 MGHDK and CDR2 SYGVNS. V was clipped by 6 bases and J by 7 bases; unmatched bases: 12. The entire variable domain, with the rest obtained from reference TRBV25-1 and TRBJ2-2, is as follows: EADIYQTPRYLVIGTGKKITLECSQTMGHDKMYWYQQDPGMELHLIHYSYGVNSTEKGDLSSESTVSRIRTEHFPLTLESARPSHTSQYLCASRPPGTGIVGELFFGEGSRLTVL.

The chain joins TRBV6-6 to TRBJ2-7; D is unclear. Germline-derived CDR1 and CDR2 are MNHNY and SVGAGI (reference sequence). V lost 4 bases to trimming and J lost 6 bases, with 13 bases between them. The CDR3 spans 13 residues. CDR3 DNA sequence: TGTGCCAGCAGTTCTGCCATAACCGGCGAGCAGTACTTC. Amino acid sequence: CASSSAITGEQYF.